The present T cell receptor beta chain was sequenced within a study of blood T cell repertoires in COVID-19 (TCRdb year 2020). Some background on the complete study: Collaborator samples came from the United States, Italy and Spain and covered acute and convalescent phases of COVID-19. The material from the prospective study consisted of cDNA or gDNA derived from T cells, B-cell-depleted T cells, or PBMCs. Subjects who had been exposed to COVID-19, were actively infected with it, or had recovered from it provided the deeply sampled blood TCRbeta repertoires that made up the dataset. The repertoires were released in a freely available public database meant as a resource for research on the immune response to SARS-CoV-2. The samples were drawn from the first 160 participants of the ongoing ImmuneRACE study and from 1,254 subjects provided by 6 global collaborators. A de-identified subject ID, COVID-19 status, age in years and sex were almost always included in the sample metadata. Where available, HLA class I and class II types were obtained from metadata supplied by the sample provider rather than from assay-based typing. Results the study describes overall, beyond this receptor: How much clinical and demographic metadata was included differed by source and by participant, and the metadata was provided uncurated.

TCRbeta CDR3 regions were amplified from genomic DNA by means of the immunoSEQ Assay, a bias-controlled multiplex PCR. The authors' analysis ran thus. The number of nucleated cells in each sample was estimated by amplification of reference gene primers within the assay. Sequence reads were collapsed and filtered to measure the absolute abundance of every unique TCRbeta CDR3 rearrangement. For each sample, productive Simpson clonality was calculated by taking the square root of Simpson's diversity index across productive rearrangements. The immuneACCESS repertoire file appears here via TCRdb, limited to in-frame rearrangements. These files lack a portion of the clones; in checked studies, under half of the deficit traces to unresolved V genes, and the cause of the others is not known. That table furnishes V, J and clone size, whereas the DNA furnished D and trimming. In this sample the table shows fewer than 350,000 clones, about 83% of which occur a single time. The top ten constitute roughly 6.3% of the sample.

Compared with germline, V lacks 5 bases and J lacks 8 bases; bases without a gene match: 19. CDR1 SGHDT and CDR2 YYEEEE were looked up in the germline V gene. From cysteine to phenylalanine, the CDR3 is 18 amino acids long. Solely the CDR3 DNA is kept, with 54 bases framed from the first base. In the prospective study, participants were about 18 to 95 years old, resided in 20 to 30 geographic areas of the United States, and were enrolled through a virtual design. To assign participants to cohorts, the prospective study relied on clinical history that participants themselves reported in a screening survey and a study questionnaire. For ImmuneRACE Cohort 3, a participant was defined as recovered based on two consecutive negative NP/OP PCR tests, clearance by a healthcare professional, or resolution of symptoms. In the prospective study, whole blood, serum and a nasopharyngeal or oropharyngeal swab were collected from each participant by mobile phlebotomists. Additional blood draws and questionnaires over an approximately 2-month period could optionally be provided by prospective study participants. Blood samples from the prospective study were shipped frozen or at room temperature prior to DNA extraction.

To note about this clone: No antigen is known for it. Per-nucleotide qualities are absent, and no much larger clonotype sits a single base away.

The specimen was PBMCs or T cells enriched from blood (not recorded which). This sequence uses TRBV5-6 and TRBJ1-6; 7 bases in the middle match TRBD1. The receptor's source is a woman aged 40 to 50 who had recovered from COVID-19. CDR3 reads: CASRLPLPTGVDDSPLHF. The DNA is as follows: TGTGCCAGCAGACTCCCTCTCCCTACAGGGGTCGATGATTCACCCCTCCACTTT.